A single sample gave rise to the 23 T cell receptor beta chains below, sequenced in a study of T cells in narcolepsy. Profiled with immunoSEQ multiplex PCR; TCRdb holds only in-frame clones, not every one. The sample consists of about 32,000 clones, 79% of them appearing once. Sequenced sample: memory (CD45RA-) CD4+ T cells from blood. The receptors shown here come from a human donor in good health.

This chain connects TRBV5-4 to TRBJ2-7, with 7 bases aligning to TRBD1. The germline CDR1 and CDR2 sequences are SGHNT and YYREEE (reference sequence). V shed 4 bases and J 7 bases; nucleotides not matched to a gene: 8. This CDR3 contains 13 residues. The CDR3 loop is CASSPDRVGEQYF. DNA of the CDR3: TGTGCCAGCAGCCCAGACAGGGTGGGGGAGCAGTACTTC.

This chain joins TRBV30 and TRBJ1-1, with 7 bases matching TRBD1. With V trimmed by 7 bases and J by 4 bases, 15 bases remained unmatched. Germline V gene sequence: CDR1 GTSNPN, CDR2 SVGIG (reference sequence). CDR3 size: 15 residues. CDR3 nucleotides: TGTGCCTTCCGTCCCCTAACAGGGGTGAGCACTGAAGCTTTCTTT. Protein sequence: CAFRPLTGVSTEAFF. Looking up the rest from reference TRBV30 and TRBJ1-1 gives the full variable domain: SQTIHQWPATLVQPVGSPLSLECTVEGTSNPNLYWYRQAAGRGLQLLFYSVGIGQISSEVPQNLSASRPQDRQFILSSKKLLLSDSGFYLCAFRPLTGVSTEAFFGQGTRLTVV.

The genes are TRBV30 and TRBJ2-7, with D unclear. This CDR3 is built from 13 residues. Deletions cut 4 bases from V and 2 bases from J, with 12 bases between. Germline lookup yields CDR1 GTSNPN and CDR2 SVGIG (reference sequence). CDR3 amino acids: CAWTRLHTYEQYF. Here the CDR3 DNA reads TGTGCCTGGACCCGGCTTCATACCTACGAGCAGTACTTC.

This chain uses TRBV15 with TRBJ2-1; D not resolved. V was trimmed by 0 bases and J by 7 bases, leaving 4 bases between them. The CDR3 is 12 residues long. The V gene's germline CDR1 is LNHNV and CDR2 YYDKDF (reference sequence). CDR3 nucleotides: TGTGCCACCAGCAGAGATGGAAATGAGCAGTTCTTC. Protein sequence: CATSRDGNEQFF. The full variable domain, with the rest looked up from reference TRBV15 and TRBJ2-1, is DAMVIQNPRYQVTQFGKPVTLSCSQTLNHNVMYWYQQKSSQAPKLLFHYYDKDFNNEADTPDNFQSRRPNTSFCFLDIRSPGLGDTAMYLCATSRDGNEQFFGPGTRLTVL.

V usage is TRBV5-4 and J usage is TRBJ1-1; D is unclear. Trimming stripped 0 bases from V and 4 bases from J, with 7 bases between. The CDR3 is made up of 13 amino acids. Germline V gives CDR1 SGHNT, CDR2 YYREEE (reference sequence). CDR3 sequence: CASSLGLSTEAFF. CDR3 DNA sequence: TGTGCCAGCAGCTTGGGGCTCAGCACTGAAGCTTTCTTT. The variable domain in full, completed from reference TRBV5-4 and TRBJ1-1, reads ETGVTQSPTHLIKTRGQQVTLRCSSQSGHNTVSWYQQALGQGPQFIFQYYREEENGRGNFPPRFSGLQFPNYSSELNVNALELDDSALYLCASSLGLSTEAFFGQGTRLTVV.

This chain uses TRBV14 with TRBJ1-3; 9 positions agree with TRBD1. This CDR3 region has 16 residues. Germline V gene data show CDR1 as SGHDN and CDR2 as FVKESK. V was pared by 4 bases and J by 5 bases, with 9 bases of the junction left unmatched. The CDR3 coding sequence is TGTGCCAGCAGCCCCTGGCCCGGGACAGGGAGAAACACCATATATTTT. Its protein product is CASSPWPGTGRNTIYF.

This clone has a handful of counts. The chain links TRBV6-5 to TRBJ2-3; TRBD2 matches at 10 bases. The CDR3 extends over 16 amino acids. The junction had 4 bases not matched to a gene; V was cut back by 4 bases and J by 0 bases. CDR1 and CDR2 from the germline V gene are MNHEY and SVGAGI. CDR3 nucleotides: TGTGCCAGCAGTTTTAGGACTAGCGGAAGCACAGATACGCAGTATTTT. It translates to CASSFRTSGSTDTQYF.

The chain combines TRBV7-9 with TRBJ1-5; D is unresolved. CDR1 is SEHNR, CDR2 FQNEAQ, per germline (reference sequence). V lost 5 bases and J lost 9, with 14 bases in between. This CDR3 is built from 13 residues. The CDR3 here is CASSLDRLGPQHF. CDR3 DNA sequence: TGTGCCAGCAGCCTGGACCGCCTCGGGCCCCAGCATTTT.

The V call is TRBV7-2, the J call TRBJ2-7, with D tentatively TRBD1 (5 bases). The CDR3 extends over 13 amino acids. Per germline, CDR1 SGHTA and CDR2 FQGNSA. V was pared by 4 bases and J by 4 bases, with 11 bases between. This CDR3 reads CASSSQGKYEQYF. DNA for the CDR3: TGTGCCAGCAGCTCGCAGGGCAAGTACGAGCAGTACTTC.

V and J are TRBV2 and TRBJ2-5; tentatively, D is TRBD2 (6 bases). The germline CDR1 and CDR2 sequences are SNHLY and FYNNEI. V was cut by 2 bases and J by 5 bases, with 15 bases left in between. The CDR3 runs 15 residues. The CDR3 sequence: CASSEYGSHLETQYF. CDR3 bases: TGTGCCAGCAGTGAATACGGGAGCCATCTTGAGACCCAGTACTTC.

The chain recombines TRBV10-2 with TRBJ2-7, with D possibly TRBD1 on 6 matching bases. Germline V gene lookup returns CDR1 WSHSY and CDR2 SAAADI. CDR3 length: 15 amino acids. The ends were cut back, 1 base at V and 6 bases at J, with 16 bases in the middle. CDR3 bases: TGCGCCAGCAGTGAGTGGGGGCGTTCTGGCCTCGAGCAGTACTTC. Protein: CASSEWGRSGLEQYF.

The gene calls are TRBV30 and TRBJ2-1, with 11 bases that match TRBD2. The V gene end was trimmed by 7 bases and the J gene end by 4 bases; junction bases not matched to a gene: 9. The germline CDR1 and CDR2 sequences are GTSNPN and SVGIG (reference sequence). This CDR3 is built from 15 residues. This CDR3 reads CAFETSGKLYNEQFF. The CDR3, as DNA: TGTGCCTTTGAGACTAGCGGGAAATTATACAATGAGCAGTTCTTC.

The chain uses TRBV29-1 and TRBJ2-1; D tentatively fits TRBD1 or TRBD2 (6 bases each). Germline V gene data show CDR1 as SQVTM and CDR2 as ANQGSEA. The V end was cut by 6 bases, the J end by 2 bases, with 17 bases between. The CDR3 sequence is 15 residues long. The CDR3 here is CSVRSGAGTYNEQFF. DNA for the CDR3: TGCAGCGTCCGGTCGGGGGCGGGTACCTACAATGAGCAGTTCTTC.

The rearrangement links TRBV19 to TRBJ1-1; unclear D gene. The germline gives CDR1 LNHDA, CDR2 SQIVND (reference sequence). The germline V and J ends were trimmed by 6 bases and 8 bases, with 13 bases remaining between them. The CDR3 length is 12 residues. The CDR3 loop is CASSTELGEAFF. CDR3 in DNA: TGTGCCAGTAGCACGGAGCTCGGGGAAGCTTTCTTT.

V and J are TRBV6-1 and TRBJ1-5; TRBD1 matches 9 bases. J lost 6 bases, V lost 3 bases, and 6 bases had no gene match. The CDR3 runs 15 residues. Germline loops: CDR1 MNHNS, CDR2 SASEGT. The DNA of the CDR3 is TGTGCCAGCAGTGAGAGGGACAGGGTTGCTCAGCCCCAGCATTTT. Encoded protein: CASSERDRVAQPQHF.

The chain is built from TRBV5-6 and TRBJ2-3, with 7 bases lining up with TRBD1. This CDR3 is 14 amino acids long. V shed 4 bases and J 0 bases; nucleotides not matched to a gene: 2. CDR1 is SGHDT, CDR2 YYEEEE, per germline. The CDR3 nucleotides are TGTGCCAGCAGCGCAGGGGGTAGCACAGATACGCAGTATTTT. This codes for CASSAGGSTDTQYF. The variable domain in full, completed from reference TRBV5-6 and TRBJ2-3, reads DAGVTQSPTHLIKTRGQQVTLRCSPKSGHDTVSWYQQALGQGPQFIFQYYEEEERQRGNFPDRFSGHQFPNYSSELNVNALLLGDSALYLCASSAGGSTDTQYFGPGTRLTVL.

The chain has TRBV5-6 and TRBJ1-3; 12 bases map to TRBD1. The CDR3 consists of 18 residues. After removal of 0 bases from V and 5 bases from J, the junction contained 9 bases not matched to a gene. Germline CDR1 SGHDT, CDR2 YYEEEE. CDR3: CASSLGMQGTGGRNTIYF. The CDR3 DNA sequence: TGTGCCAGCAGCTTGGGAATGCAGGGGACAGGGGGCCGAAACACCATATATTTT.

The chain carries TRBV7-9 and TRBJ2-1; 7 bases are shared with TRBD2. Germline V gene lookup returns CDR1 SEHNR and CDR2 FQNEAQ (reference sequence). The V segment lost 7 bases and the J segment 7 bases; nucleotides outside the gene matches: 4. This CDR3 has 12 amino acids. The CDR3 here is CASTLSGNEQFF. DNA for the CDR3: TGTGCCAGCACCCTTAGCGGGAATGAGCAGTTCTTC.

The J gene is TRBJ1-3, the V gene TRBV5-1; D is unclear. V dropped 0 bases and J dropped 0 bases, with 10 bases sitting between them. The length of the CDR3 is 16 residues. Germline V gives CDR1 SGHRS, CDR2 YFSETQ. DNA of the CDR3: TGCGCCAGCAGCTTGGCGGGTCAGAGCTCTGGAAACACCATATATTTT. It translates to CASSLAGQSSGNTIYF.

The chain recombines TRBV9 with TRBJ2-7; a possible D gene is TRBD1 (6 bases). Germline V lookup: CDR1 SGDLS, CDR2 YYNGEE. The CDR3 consists of 13 residues. V was shortened by 4 bases and J by 6 bases, with 14 bases between the two germline ends. The CDR3, as DNA: TGTGCCAGCAGCCCCCGGACAGTAGCCGAGCAGTACTTC. This translates into CASSPRTVAEQYF.

The chain uses TRBV7-2 and TRBJ2-2; TRBD2 matches 7 bases. The V and J ends lost 2 bases and 8 bases, in that order; junction bases with no gene match: 5. The CDR3 contains 14 residues. Germline V CDR1 and CDR2: SGHTA, FQGNSA. This CDR3 is CASSLILAPGELFF. The CDR3 DNA reads TGTGCCAGCAGCTTAATACTAGCGCCAGGGGAGCTGTTTTTT.

The chain couples TRBV5-4 to TRBJ2-7; D remains unclear. V was trimmed by 5 bases and J by 7 bases, leaving 13 bases between them. Germline V gene data show CDR1 as SGHNT and CDR2 as YYREEE (reference sequence). The length of the CDR3 is 12 residues. Here the CDR3 DNA reads TGTGCCAGCAGTTATAGGACCTGGGAGCAGTACTTC. Amino acid sequence: CASSYRTWEQYF. The variable domain in full, completed from reference TRBV5-4 and TRBJ2-7, reads ETGVTQSPTHLIKTRGQQVTLRCSSQSGHNTVSWYQQALGQGPQFIFQYYREEENGRGNFPPRFSGLQFPNYSSELNVNALELDDSALYLCASSYRTWEQYFGPGTRLTVT.

This rearrangement joins TRBV4-1 to TRBJ1-2; D gene unclear. Germline V CDR1 and CDR2: MGHRA, YSYEKL. The V end was cut by 0 bases, the J end by 2 bases, with 7 bases between. The CDR3 loop spans 14 amino acids. CDR3 sequence: CASSQETRNYGYTF. In nucleotides, the CDR3 is TGCGCCAGCAGCCAAGAAACAAGAAACTATGGCTACACCTTC.